The T cell receptor beta chain described here comes from a study of control samples from healthy donors and cancer patients. Trimming took 1 base from V and 1 from J, leaving 9 bases between them. Germline CDR1 reads SGHTS; CDR2 reads YDEGEE. This CDR3 has 15 amino acids. Data came from immunoSEQ multiplex PCR; TCRdb stores just in-frame clones and leaves some out. The table shows over 85,000 clones, with 92% occurring only once. The chain carries TRBV5-8 and TRBJ1-3; no firm D call. Sequencing was carried out using blood. This sequence was found in a woman between 18 and 29 years old in good health. The CDR3 DNA follows: TGTGCCAGCAGCTTGAGTTTGGGATCTGGAAACACCATATATTTT. It encodes CASSLSLGSGNTIYF.